A selection of T cell receptor beta chains follows, all from one sample in a study of blood T cell repertoires in COVID-19. Profiled with immunoSEQ multiplex PCR; TCRdb holds only in-frame clones, not every one. The top ten hold 29% of the sample, which has around 86,000 clones, around 80% seen once. The specimen was peripheral blood. Receptors were obtained from a woman of 80 years or more with acute or convalescent COVID-19. Each CDR3 is given with its conserved first and last residue. A D gene is named only where the DNA matches it firmly. Not every row has a clone size; where given, it reads once, few, many or a size class.

V: TRBV9; size: once; D: -; J: TRBJ2-6; CDR3: CASSVGGSGANVLTF; DNA: TGTGCCAGCAGCGTCGGGGGATCTGGGGCCAACGTCCTGACTTTC
V: TRBV19; size: -; D: TRBD1; J: TRBJ2-3; CDR3: CASTSGQGTDTQYF; DNA: TGTGCCTCGACCTCGGGACAGGGGACAGATACGCAGTATTTT
V: TRBV10-3; size: -; D: -; J: TRBJ2-7; CDR3: CAISENPETYEQYF; DNA: TGTGCCATCAGTGAGAATCCAGAAACCTACGAGCAGTACTTC
V: TRBV3-1/TRBV3-2; size: -; D: -; J: TRBJ1-5; CDR3: CASSPVRGDSNQPQHF; DNA: TGTGCCAGCAGCCCAGTACGGGGGGATAGCAATCAGCCCCAGCATTTT
V: TRBV25-1; size: -; D: TRBD1; J: TRBJ2-2; CDR3: CASRQGNTGELFF; DNA: TGTGCCAGCCGACAGGGGAACACCGGGGAGCTGTTTTTT
V: TRBV6-6; size: -; D: TRBD1; J: TRBJ2-7; CDR3: CASNGPGQGWYEQYF; DNA: TGTGCCAGCAACGGACCGGGACAGGGTTGGTACGAGCAGTACTTC
V: TRBV28; size: -; D: -; J: TRBJ1-2; CDR3: CASRTGIYGYTF; DNA: TGTGCCAGCAGGACGGGAATATATGGCTACACCTTC
V: TRBV7-2; size: -; D: -; J: TRBJ1-1; CDR3: CASSQPGIWNTEAFF; DNA: TGTGCCAGCAGCCAACCAGGGATTTGGAACACTGAAGCTTTCTTT
V: TRBV28; size: -; D: TRBD2; J: TRBJ2-7; CDR3: CASIQLAGGGYEQYF; DNA: TGTGCCAGCATACAACTAGCGGGAGGGGGTTACGAGCAGTACTTC
V: TRBV29-1; size: -; D: TRBD1; J: TRBJ2-1; CDR3: CSVDRGRNEQFF; DNA: TGCAGCGTTGACAGGGGGCGGAATGAGCAGTTCTTC
V: TRBV10-3; size: once; D: -; J: TRBJ1-2; CDR3: CAISESFSQRGYGYTF; DNA: TGTGCCATCAGTGAGTCTTTTAGTCAACGCGGCTATGGCTACACCTTC
V: TRBV5-1; size: -; D: -; J: TRBJ2-3; CDR3: CASSTTPTGTQYF; DNA: TGCGCCAGCAGCACGACCCCGACGGGTACGCAGTATTTT
V: TRBV5-1; size: -; D: -; J: TRBJ2-7; CDR3: CASSLTSLLYEQYF; DNA: TGCGCCAGCAGCTTGACTAGCCTCCTGTACGAGCAGTACTTC
V: TRBV7-2; size: few; D: TRBD2; J: TRBJ2-5; CDR3: CASSVSGIQETQYF; DNA: TGTGCCAGCAGCGTCAGCGGGATCCAAGAGACCCAGTACTTC
V: TRBV6-5; size: -; D: -; J: TRBJ1-2; CDR3: CASSRGQFYGYTF; DNA: TGTGCCAGCAGCCGAGGACAGTTCTATGGCTACACCTTC
V: TRBV5-1; size: -; D: -; J: TRBJ2-2; CDR3: CASSQGQNTGELFF; DNA: TGCGCCAGCAGCCAGGGACAGAACACCGGGGAGCTGTTTTTT
V: TRBV7-9; size: -; D: -; J: TRBJ2-7; CDR3: CASSLERTAYEQYF; DNA: TGTGCCAGCAGCTTAGAAAGGACAGCCTACGAGCAGTACTTC
V: TRBV6-5; size: -; D: TRBD1; J: TRBJ1-2; CDR3: CASRRTSGGDGYTF; DNA: TGTGCCAGCAGGCGGACTTCAGGGGGCGATGGCTACACCTTC
V: TRBV28; size: few; D: -; J: TRBJ1-6; CDR3: CASSINRESPLHF; DNA: TGTGCCAGCAGTATAAACAGGGAATCACCCCTCCACTTT
V: TRBV5-1; size: -; D: TRBD2; J: TRBJ2-5; CDR3: CASSLVTGRVETQYF; DNA: TGCGCCAGCAGCTTGGTTACGGGGAGGGTAGAGACCCAGTACTTC
V: TRBV19; size: few; D: -; J: TRBJ2-3; CDR3: CASSIRDIGLSTDTQYF; DNA: TGTGCCAGTAGTATCAGGGACATCGGATTAAGCACAGATACGCAGTATTTT
V: TRBV24-1; size: -; D: -; J: TRBJ2-7; CDR3: CATSDSGQTYEQYF; DNA: TGTGCCACCAGTGACTCTGGACAGACCTACGAGCAGTACTTC
V: TRBV6-5; size: -; D: TRBD2; J: TRBJ2-2; CDR3: CASRPWGGTGELFF; DNA: TGTGCCAGCAGACCGTGGGGGGGCACCGGGGAGCTGTTTTTT
V: TRBV3-1/TRBV3-2; size: -; D: -; J: TRBJ1-1; CDR3: CASSQGQGSTEAFF; DNA: TGTGCCAGCAGCCAAGGGCAGGGGAGCACTGAAGCTTTCTTT
V: TRBV7-8; size: -; D: TRBD1; J: TRBJ2-7; CDR3: CASSRGQGRAEQYF; DNA: TGTGCCAGCAGCCGAGGACAGGGGAGGGCCGAGCAGTACTTC
V: TRBV3-1/TRBV3-2; size: -; D: -; J: TRBJ1-1; CDR3: CASSFNRDTEAFF; DNA: TGTGCCAGCAGCTTCAACCGAGACACTGAAGCTTTCTTT
V: TRBV7-9; size: few; D: TRBD2; J: TRBJ2-5; CDR3: CASSYPLAGQETQYF; DNA: TGTGCCAGCAGTTACCCCCTAGCGGGCCAAGAGACCCAGTACTTC
V: TRBV5-1; size: -; D: TRBD1; J: TRBJ1-1; CDR3: CASRTGGSTEAFF; DNA: TGCGCCAGCAGGACAGGGGGCTCCACTGAAGCTTTCTTT
V: TRBV19; size: -; D: TRBD2; J: TRBJ2-1; CDR3: CASKPHRGSGRYNEQFF; DNA: TGTGCCAGTAAACCTCATCGGGGTAGCGGGAGGTACAATGAGCAGTTCTTC
V: TRBV2; size: -; D: -; J: TRBJ2-7; CDR3: CASRPGGTPFVQYF; DNA: TGTGCCAGCAGGCCAGGGGGGACTCCATTTGTACAGTACTTC
V: TRBV19; size: -; D: -; J: TRBJ1-4; CDR3: CASSKQSGRGADKLFF; DNA: TGTGCCAGTAGTAAACAAAGTGGTCGGGGGGCGGACAAACTGTTTTTT
V: TRBV5-1; size: -; D: TRBD2; J: TRBJ2-5; CDR3: CASSLGTSGGETQYF; DNA: TGCGCCAGCAGCTTGGGAACTAGCGGAGGGGAGACCCAGTACTTC
V: TRBV14; size: -; D: -; J: TRBJ2-2; CDR3: CASSHTPGSGELFF; DNA: TGTGCCAGCAGCCACACCCCCGGGTCCGGGGAGCTGTTTTTT
V: TRBV10-1; size: -; D: -; J: TRBJ2-7; CDR3: CASSEQDRGYEQYF; DNA: TGCGCCAGCAGCGAACAGGACAGAGGTTACGAGCAGTACTTC
V: TRBV7-8; size: -; D: -; J: TRBJ2-1; CDR3: CASSPRVSSYNEQFF; DNA: TGTGCCAGCAGCCCACGGGTTAGCTCCTACAATGAGCAGTTCTTC
V: TRBV15; size: once; D: -; J: TRBJ2-2; CDR3: CATSRQGGTGELFF; DNA: TGTGCCACCAGCAGACAGGGTGGCACCGGGGAGCTGTTTTTT
V: TRBV7-2; size: -; D: -; J: TRBJ1-2; CDR3: CASSSGRTNYGYTF; DNA: TGTGCCAGCAGTTCCGGGAGGACTAACTATGGCTACACCTTC
V: TRBV6-5; size: -; D: -; J: TRBJ1-5; CDR3: CASSYGGREPQHF; DNA: TGTGCCAGCAGTTACGGGGGGAGGGAGCCCCAGCATTTT
V: TRBV5-8; size: -; D: -; J: TRBJ1-4; CDR3: CASSVQGRTNEKLFF; DNA: TGTGCCAGCAGCGTGCAGGGGAGAACTAATGAAAAACTGTTTTTT
V: TRBV5-5; size: -; D: TRBD2; J: TRBJ2-1; CDR3: CASSPTTGGAGVQFF; DNA: TGTGCCAGCAGCCCCACAACGGGAGGGGCCGGGGTGCAGTTCTTC
V: TRBV4-1; size: -; D: TRBD2; J: TRBJ2-6; CDR3: CASSQDRLAGPSGANVLTF; DNA: TGCGCCAGCAGCCAAGATCGGCTAGCGGGACCCTCTGGGGCCAACGTCCTGACTTTC
V: TRBV12-5; size: once; D: -; J: TRBJ2-2; CDR3: CASGWSLEGGLEHGELFF; DNA: TGTGCTAGTGGTTGGAGCCTGGAGGGAGGCCTCGAACACGGGGAGCTGTTTTTT
V: TRBV30; size: once; D: TRBD1; J: TRBJ1-1; CDR3: CAWSVRLTGDEAFF; DNA: TGTGCCTGGAGTGTACGCCTGACAGGGGATGAAGCTTTCTTT
V: TRBV18; size: -; D: TRBD2; J: TRBJ2-5; CDR3: CASSPVGGSETQYF; DNA: TGTGCCAGCTCACCCGTCGGGGGGAGCGAGACCCAGTACTTC
V: TRBV28; size: once; D: TRBD2; J: TRBJ2-3; CDR3: CASRNLAGSTDTQYF; DNA: TGTGCCAGCAGGAACCTAGCGGGAAGCACAGATACGCAGTATTTT
V: TRBV2; size: many; D: TRBD2; J: TRBJ2-3; CDR3: CASSGDRLAGGGEEDTQYF; DNA: TGTGCCAGCAGCGGAGACCGACTAGCGGGAGGGGGGGAGGAAGATACGCAGTATTTT
V: TRBV11-3; size: -; D: -; J: TRBJ2-3; CDR3: CASSPGFGSDTQYF; DNA: TGTGCCAGCAGCCCGGGTTTTGGGTCAGATACGCAGTATTTT
V: TRBV5-1; size: -; D: TRBD1; J: TRBJ2-7; CDR3: CASSVGQGGGEQYF; DNA: TGCGCCAGCAGCGTAGGACAGGGAGGCGGCGAGCAGTACTTC